Below are 23 T cell receptor beta chains sequenced from a single sample in a study of cytomegalovirus exposure and HLA in healthy donors. The PCR employed 60 Vbeta primers together with 13 Jbeta primers. Profiling relied on immunoSEQ multiplex PCR, and the TCRdb table lists in-frame clones only, not all of them. The data contain about 110,000 clones, around two thirds of them singletons. The source material was PBMCs. These receptors were taken from a woman aged 40 to 50 in good health and CMV-seropositive.

The V gene is TRBV27, the J gene TRBJ2-3, with 9 positions matching TRBD1. Germline assignment: CDR1 MNHEY and CDR2 SMNVEV (reference sequence). The V gene end was trimmed by 2 bases and the J gene end by 6 bases; junction bases not matched to a gene: 0. This CDR3 spans 13 amino acids. The DNA of the CDR3 is TGTGCCAGCAGTTTAACAGGGGGCGATACGCAGTATTTT. Amino acid sequence: CASSLTGGDTQYF.

The chain is built from TRBV4-1 and TRBJ2-5; TRBD2 agrees at 9 bases. The CDR3 consists of 15 residues. With V trimmed by 3 bases and J by 3 bases, 5 bases remained unmatched. Per germline, CDR1 MGHRA and CDR2 YSYEKL. Here the CDR3 DNA reads TGCGCCAGCAGCCAGAGGTTAGCGGGGGAAGAGACCCAGTACTTC. Translation: CASSQRLAGEETQYF.

This clone was detected once. The chain combines TRBV25-1 with TRBJ1-2; D ambiguous. From germline, CDR1 is MGHDK and CDR2 SYGVNS. Trimming took 1 base from V and 1 from J, leaving 7 bases between them. This CDR3 comprises 14 residues. CDR3 sequence: CASSESQVNYGYTF. CDR3 in DNA: TGTGCCAGCAGTGAATCGCAGGTTAACTATGGCTACACCTTC.

This rearrangement joins TRBV7-2 to TRBJ1-6, with 9 positions matching TRBD1. The CDR3 has 15 amino acids. Germline loops: CDR1 SGHTA, CDR2 FQGNSA. J gave up 2 bases and V 6 bases, and 2 bases lay outside the gene matches. The DNA of the CDR3 is TGTGCCAGCAGGGACAGGGGCCCCTATAATTCACCCCTCCACTTT. Protein product: CASRDRGPYNSPLHF. The variable domain in full, completed from reference TRBV7-2 and TRBJ1-6, reads GAGVSQSPSNKVTEKGKDVELRCDPISGHTALYWYRQSLGQGLEFLIYFQGNSAPDKSGLPSDRFSAERTGGSVSTLTIQRTQQEDSAVYLCASRDRGPYNSPLHFGNGTRLTVT.

The chain recombines TRBV2 with TRBJ1-1; D is undetermined. CDR1 is SNHLY and CDR2 is FYNNEI in the germline V gene. Trimming pared 5 bases from V and 6 bases from J, leaving 13 bases between. The CDR3 totals 13 residues. Here the CDR3 DNA reads TGTGCCAGCAGTCTTCAGTGGAGAGCTGAAGCTTTCTTT. This sequence encodes CASSLQWRAEAFF.

A few counts support this clone. The chain links TRBV6-1 to TRBJ1-6, with 9 bases identical to TRBD1. This CDR3 has 16 residues. CDR1 and CDR2 from the germline V gene are MNHNS and SASEGT. J was trimmed by 8 bases and V by 4 bases; bases with no gene match: 9. The CDR3 here is CASSVSGTGIDSPLHF. CDR3 sequence (DNA): TGTGCCAGCAGTGTATCCGGGACAGGGATTGATTCACCCCTCCACTTT.

The chain combines TRBV25-1 with TRBJ1-2; D gene ambiguous. Germline lookup yields CDR1 MGHDK and CDR2 SYGVNS. Deletions cut 9 bases from V and 7 bases from J, with 18 bases between. This CDR3 is 13 amino acids long. CDR3 sequence (DNA): TGTGCCAGTACCGGCAGCGGAGGTCTTGGCTACACCTTC. As protein: CASTGSGGLGYTF.

The CDR3 region is CASSLGSSYGYTF. In nucleotides, the CDR3 is TGTGCCAGCAGCTTGGGCAGCTCCTATGGCTACACCTTC. This chain links TRBV7-9 with TRBJ1-2; D is uncertain. Germline CDR1 SEHNR, CDR2 FQNEAQ (reference sequence). The CDR3 spans 13 residues. V lost 3 bases and J 4 bases, leaving 9 bases between the germline ends.

This chain joins TRBV27 and TRBJ1-2, with a possible D match to TRBD1 (5 bases). Germline V gene sequence: CDR1 MNHEY, CDR2 SMNVEV (reference sequence). Trimming removed 5 bases at V and 2 bases at J, with 12 bases between. The CDR3 is made up of 14 amino acids. The CDR3 region is CASSPGGRNYGYTF. The DNA of the CDR3 is TGTGCCAGCAGTCCCGGGGGTCGGAACTATGGCTACACCTTC.

The chain is built from TRBV6-5 and TRBJ2-3, with 8 bases matching TRBD2. CDR3 size: 15 residues. V gave up 0 bases and J gave up 4 bases; unmatched junction bases: 3. The V gene's germline CDR1 is MNHEY and CDR2 SVGAGI. The CDR3 protein is CASSYSRGDADTQYF. The CDR3 DNA sequence: TGTGCCAGCAGTTACTCGCGGGGGGACGCAGATACGCAGTATTTT.

The table lists this clone with a few counts. The chain links TRBV7-2 to TRBJ2-5; D might be TRBD2 (6 bases). Trimming removed 2 bases at V and 1 base at J, with 11 bases between. CDR3 length equals 15 residues. Germline V lookup: CDR1 SGHTA, CDR2 FQGNSA. For the CDR3, the DNA is TGTGCCAGCAGCTTAAGCTGGGGACTCCAAGAGACCCAGTACTTC. Protein: CASSLSWGLQETQYF.

The chain joins TRBV6-1 to TRBJ1-2; 7 bases align to TRBD1. This CDR3 comprises 13 residues. The germline CDR1 and CDR2 sequences are MNHNS and SASEGT. J was trimmed by 5 bases and V by 4 bases; bases with no gene match: 4. The CDR3 loop reads CASSAYRGYGYTF. The CDR3 DNA sequence: TGTGCCAGCAGTGCCTACAGGGGATATGGCTACACCTTC.

By share of the sample, this clone is medium-sized (0.01 to 0.1%). This rearrangement joins TRBV7-2 to TRBJ2-3, with 8 bases fitting TRBD2. The junction had 9 bases not matched to a gene; V was cut back by 1 base and J by 0 bases. Per germline, CDR1 SGHTA and CDR2 FQGNSA. CDR3 length equals 18 residues. The CDR3 loop is CASSLGLGGGSSTDTQYF. The DNA for the CDR3 is TGTGCCAGCAGCTTAGGATTGGGCGGGGGGTCTAGCACAGATACGCAGTATTTT.

The chain combines TRBV2 with TRBJ2-2; maybe TRBD2 (6 bases). The CDR3 has 15 residues. CDR1 SNHLY and CDR2 FYNNEI come from the germline V gene. V lost 5 bases, J lost 1 base, and 11 bases lay in between. The DNA for the CDR3 is TGTGCCAGCAGTAGATTAGCGGTGAACACCGGGGAGCTGTTTTTT. This encodes CASSRLAVNTGELFF.

In DNA, the CDR3 is TGTGCCAGTAATAAGGCGCCGGGCAATGAGCAGTTCTTC. It codes for CASNKAPGNEQFF. V is TRBV19 and J is TRBJ2-1; D unresolved. V lost 7 bases to trimming and J lost 6 bases, with 13 bases between them. Looked up from germline, CDR1 is LNHDA and CDR2 is SQIVND (reference sequence). This CDR3 is built from 13 residues.

This sequence joins TRBV5-4 and TRBJ2-1; TRBD1 is a possible D gene (6 bases). Trimming removed 0 bases from V and 0 bases from J, with 10 bases in between. The CDR3 totals 16 residues. Germline loops: CDR1 SGHNT, CDR2 YYREEE (reference sequence). The CDR3 region is CASSLGGQSSYNEQFF. DNA for the CDR3: TGTGCCAGCAGCTTGGGCGGACAGAGCTCCTACAATGAGCAGTTCTTC.

The chain employs TRBV5-4 and TRBJ2-3, with 8 nucleotides matching TRBD2. The CDR3 runs to 14 residues. J was trimmed by 3 bases and V by 6 bases; bases with no gene match: 6. The germline gives CDR1 SGHNT, CDR2 YYREEE (reference sequence). This chain's CDR3 is CASTRGGLTDTQYF. CDR3 coding DNA: TGTGCCAGCACCCGGGGGGGGCTGACAGATACGCAGTATTTT.

The chain uses TRBV5-1 and TRBJ1-2; weak D call: TRBD1 (6 bases). This CDR3 spans 15 amino acids. Germline V gives CDR1 SGHRS, CDR2 YFSETQ. Between the trimmed V and J ends, which lost 0 bases and 3 bases, there was a span of 12 bases. The CDR3 region has the DNA TGCGCCAGCAGCTTGGACAGGGTTCAAGACTATGGCTACACCTTC. Residues: CASSLDRVQDYGYTF. Using reference TRBV5-1 and TRBJ1-2 for the parts outside the CDR3, the full variable domain is KAGVTQTPRYLIKTRGQQVTLSCSPISGHRSVSWYQQTPGQGLQFLFEYFSETQRNKGNFPGRFSGRQFSNSRSEMNVSTLELGDSALYLCASSLDRVQDYGYTFGSGTRLTVV.

The genes are TRBV10-3 and TRBJ1-1; a possible D gene is TRBD1 (6 bases). Trimming removed 6 bases from V and 0 bases from J, with 20 bases in between. The CDR3 sequence is 17 residues long. Germline lookup yields CDR1 ENHRY and CDR2 SYGVKD. CDR3 residues: CAISEEVGQGMNTEAFF. CDR3 DNA sequence: TGTGCCATCAGCGAGGAAGTAGGGCAGGGGATGAACACTGAAGCTTTCTTT.

This sequence joins TRBV6-6 and TRBJ1-5; D gene ambiguous. Germline V CDR1 and CDR2: MNHNY, SVGAGI (reference sequence). The CDR3 consists of 13 residues. The V and J ends lost 2 bases and 4 bases respectively, with 6 bases between them. In DNA, the CDR3 is TGTGCCAGCAGTTACCTCGAGAATCAGCCCCAGCATTTT. Translation gives CASSYLENQPQHF.

The chain is built from TRBV7-9 and TRBJ1-4, with D hard to call. Trimming left V 5 bases short and J 0 bases short, with 10 bases between. CDR1 SEHNR and CDR2 FQNEAQ come from the germline V gene (reference sequence). The CDR3 spans 15 residues. The CDR3 region has the DNA TGTGCCAGCAGCCACAGACAAACAACTAATGAAAAACTGTTTTTT. Translation: CASSHRQTTNEKLFF. Full variable domain (remainder filled in from reference TRBV7-9 and TRBJ1-4): DTGVSQNPRHKITKRGQNVTFRCDPISEHNRLYWYRQTLGQGPEFLTYFQNEAQLEKSRLLSDRFSAERPKGSFSTLEIQRTEQGDSAMYLCASSHRQTTNEKLFFGSGTQLSVL.

Comment on this clone: One end of the junction is discordant with germline, which a read error may explain. This sequence joins TRBV7-7 and TRBJ1-5, with D tentatively TRBD1 (5 bases). Per the germline V gene, CDR1 is SSHAT and CDR2 is FNYEAQ (reference sequence). The CDR3 runs to 13 residues. The CDR3 DNA reads TGTGCTAGCAGCTTAGACAGTAGTCAGCCCCAGCATTTT. Protein: CASSLDSSQPQHF. Using reference TRBV7-7 and TRBJ1-5 for the parts outside the CDR3, the full variable domain is GAGVSQSPRYKVTKRGQDVTLRCDPISSHATLYWYQQALGQGPEFLTYFNYEAQPDKSGLPSDRFSAERPEGSISTLTIQRTEQRDSAMYRCASSLDSSQPQHFGDGTRLSIL.

In this sample, this clone turned up a few times. The chain joins TRBV18 to TRBJ2-5, with TRBD1 identical over 8 bases. Germline loops: CDR1 KGHSH, CDR2 LQKENI. There are 15 residues in the CDR3. The V and J ends lost 2 bases and 5 bases, in that order; junction bases with no gene match: 7. CDR3 sequence: CASSPSDRGSETQYF. The CDR3 region has the DNA TGTGCCAGCTCACCATCTGACAGGGGATCGGAGACCCAGTACTTC.